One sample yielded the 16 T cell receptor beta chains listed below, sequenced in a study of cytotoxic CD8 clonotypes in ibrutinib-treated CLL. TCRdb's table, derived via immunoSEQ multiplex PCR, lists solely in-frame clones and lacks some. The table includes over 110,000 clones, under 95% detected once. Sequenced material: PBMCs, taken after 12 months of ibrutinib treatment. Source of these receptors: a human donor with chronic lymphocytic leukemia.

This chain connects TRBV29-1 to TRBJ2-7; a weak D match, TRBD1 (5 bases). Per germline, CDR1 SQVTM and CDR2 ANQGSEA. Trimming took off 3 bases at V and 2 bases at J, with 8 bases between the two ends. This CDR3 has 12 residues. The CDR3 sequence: CSVEDTTYEQYF. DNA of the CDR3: TGCAGCGTTGAGGACACCACCTACGAGCAGTACTTC.

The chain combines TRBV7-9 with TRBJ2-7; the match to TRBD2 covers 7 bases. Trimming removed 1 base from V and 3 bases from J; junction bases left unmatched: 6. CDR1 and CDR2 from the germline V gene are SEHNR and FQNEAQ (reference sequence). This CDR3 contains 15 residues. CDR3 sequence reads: CASSLVTSEIYEQYF. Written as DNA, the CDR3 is TGTGCCAGCAGCTTAGTCACTAGCGAGATCTACGAGCAGTACTTC. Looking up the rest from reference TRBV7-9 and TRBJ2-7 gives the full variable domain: DTGVSQNPRHKITKRGQNVTFRCDPISEHNRLYWYRQTLGQGPEFLTYFQNEAQLEKSRLLSDRFSAERPKGSFSTLEIQRTEQGDSAMYLCASSLVTSEIYEQYFGPGTRLTVT.

The CDR3 DNA reads TGTGCCAGCAGTTTCGCAGGGGTTAGGTCCTACGAGCAGTACTTC. Amino acids: CASSFAGVRSYEQYF. The chain uses TRBV28 and TRBJ2-7; D is perhaps TRBD1 (6 bases). Per germline, CDR1 MDHEN and CDR2 SYDVKM. V was pared by 3 bases and J by 1 base, with 13 bases between. CDR3 length: 15 amino acids.

In nucleotides, the CDR3 is TGTGCCAGCTCCCGAGAGGGCTTCATCTACGAGCAGTACTTC. Translated, it gives CASSREGFIYEQYF. The chain has TRBV18 and TRBJ2-7, with D possibly matching TRBD2 (5 bases). There are 14 residues in the CDR3. V was shortened by 6 bases and J by 3 bases, with 15 bases between the two germline ends. Germline V gives CDR1 KGHSH, CDR2 LQKENI.

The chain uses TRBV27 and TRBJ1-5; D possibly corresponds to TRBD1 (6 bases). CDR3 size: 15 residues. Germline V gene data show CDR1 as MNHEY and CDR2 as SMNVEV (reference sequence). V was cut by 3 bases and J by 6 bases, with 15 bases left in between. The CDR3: CASSFSAGVGQPQHF. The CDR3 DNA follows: TGTGCCAGCAGTTTTTCGGCAGGGGTAGGTCAGCCCCAGCATTTT.

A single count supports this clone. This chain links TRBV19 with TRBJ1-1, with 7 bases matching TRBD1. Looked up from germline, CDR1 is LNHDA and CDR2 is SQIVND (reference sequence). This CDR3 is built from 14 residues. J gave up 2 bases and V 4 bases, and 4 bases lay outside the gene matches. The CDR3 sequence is CASSKEGGNTEAFF. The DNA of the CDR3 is TGTGCCAGTAGTAAGGAAGGGGGCAACACTGAAGCTTTCTTT.

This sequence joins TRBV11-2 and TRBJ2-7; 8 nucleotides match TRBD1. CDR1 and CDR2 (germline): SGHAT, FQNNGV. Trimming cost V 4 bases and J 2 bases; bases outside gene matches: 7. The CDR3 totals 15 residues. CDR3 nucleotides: TGTGCCAGCAGCTCATACCGGGACAGGACCTACGAGCAGTACTTC. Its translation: CASSSYRDRTYEQYF.

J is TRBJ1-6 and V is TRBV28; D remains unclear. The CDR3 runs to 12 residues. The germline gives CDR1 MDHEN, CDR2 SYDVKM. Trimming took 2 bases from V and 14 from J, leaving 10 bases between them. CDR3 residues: CASSLPAWALHF. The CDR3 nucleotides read TGTGCCAGCAGTTTACCAGCTTGGGCCCTCCACTTT.

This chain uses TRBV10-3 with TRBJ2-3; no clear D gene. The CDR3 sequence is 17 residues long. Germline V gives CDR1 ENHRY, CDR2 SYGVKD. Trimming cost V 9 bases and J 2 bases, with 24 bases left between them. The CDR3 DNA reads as TGTGCCATTTCAGTAGGTAGAATAGTCACTCCCACAGATACGCAGTATTTT. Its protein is CAISVGRIVTPTDTQYF.

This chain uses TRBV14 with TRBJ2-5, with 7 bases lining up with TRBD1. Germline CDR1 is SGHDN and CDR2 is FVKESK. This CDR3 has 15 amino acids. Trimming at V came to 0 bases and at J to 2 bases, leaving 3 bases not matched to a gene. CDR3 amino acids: CASSQEVGQQETQYF. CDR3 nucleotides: TGTGCCAGCAGCCAAGAAGTGGGACAGCAAGAGACCCAGTACTTC.

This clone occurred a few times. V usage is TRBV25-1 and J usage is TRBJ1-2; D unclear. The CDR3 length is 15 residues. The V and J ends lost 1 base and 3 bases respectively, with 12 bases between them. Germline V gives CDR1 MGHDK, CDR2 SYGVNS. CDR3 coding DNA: TGTGCCAGCAGTGAATTAGTGGGAAGGGACTATGGCTACACCTTC. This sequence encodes CASSELVGRDYGYTF.

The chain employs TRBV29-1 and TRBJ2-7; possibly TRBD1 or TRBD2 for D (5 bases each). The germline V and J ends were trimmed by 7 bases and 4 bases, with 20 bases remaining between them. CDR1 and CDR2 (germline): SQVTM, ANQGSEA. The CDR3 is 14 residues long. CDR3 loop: CSARGRGAGYEQYF. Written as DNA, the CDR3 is TGCAGCGCTAGAGGGAGAGGGGCTGGGTACGAGCAGTACTTC.

CDR3 in amino acids: CASGLVYPRDRGPNHPVLAQHF. CDR3 in DNA: TGTGCTAGTGGTTTGGTCTACCCCCGGGACAGGGGGCCAAACCACCCGGTTTTAGCCCAGCATTTT. The V and J genes are TRBV12-5 and TRBJ1-5, with 12 bases lining up with TRBD1. V dropped 0 bases and J dropped 11; count of bases not matched to a gene: 26. Germline V gene sequence: CDR1 LGHNT, CDR2 FRNRAP. This CDR3 has 22 residues.

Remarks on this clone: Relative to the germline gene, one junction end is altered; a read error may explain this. CDR3: CSVDTGTDTNYGYTF. The CDR3 DNA sequence: TGCAGCGTTGATACCGGGACCGACACTAATTATGGCTACACCTTC. This chain links TRBV29-1 with TRBJ1-2, with a weak D call TRBD1 (5 bases). Germline CDR1 SQVTM, CDR2 ANQGSEA. The CDR3 totals 15 residues.

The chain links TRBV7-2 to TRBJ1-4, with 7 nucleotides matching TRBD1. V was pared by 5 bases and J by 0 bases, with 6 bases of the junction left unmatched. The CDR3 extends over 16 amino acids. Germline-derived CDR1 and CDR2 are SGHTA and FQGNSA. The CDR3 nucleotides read TGTGCCAGCAGCCCAGGGGGGTATGCAACTAATGAAAAACTGTTTTTT. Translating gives CASSPGGYATNEKLFF.

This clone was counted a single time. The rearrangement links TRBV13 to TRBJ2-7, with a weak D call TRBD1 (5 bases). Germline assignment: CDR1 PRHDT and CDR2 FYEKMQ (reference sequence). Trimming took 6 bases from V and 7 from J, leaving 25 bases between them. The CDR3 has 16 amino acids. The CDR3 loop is CASSFNYGHPEGEQYF. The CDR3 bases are TGTGCCAGCAGTTTCAACTACGGACACCCAGAAGGGGAGCAGTACTTC.